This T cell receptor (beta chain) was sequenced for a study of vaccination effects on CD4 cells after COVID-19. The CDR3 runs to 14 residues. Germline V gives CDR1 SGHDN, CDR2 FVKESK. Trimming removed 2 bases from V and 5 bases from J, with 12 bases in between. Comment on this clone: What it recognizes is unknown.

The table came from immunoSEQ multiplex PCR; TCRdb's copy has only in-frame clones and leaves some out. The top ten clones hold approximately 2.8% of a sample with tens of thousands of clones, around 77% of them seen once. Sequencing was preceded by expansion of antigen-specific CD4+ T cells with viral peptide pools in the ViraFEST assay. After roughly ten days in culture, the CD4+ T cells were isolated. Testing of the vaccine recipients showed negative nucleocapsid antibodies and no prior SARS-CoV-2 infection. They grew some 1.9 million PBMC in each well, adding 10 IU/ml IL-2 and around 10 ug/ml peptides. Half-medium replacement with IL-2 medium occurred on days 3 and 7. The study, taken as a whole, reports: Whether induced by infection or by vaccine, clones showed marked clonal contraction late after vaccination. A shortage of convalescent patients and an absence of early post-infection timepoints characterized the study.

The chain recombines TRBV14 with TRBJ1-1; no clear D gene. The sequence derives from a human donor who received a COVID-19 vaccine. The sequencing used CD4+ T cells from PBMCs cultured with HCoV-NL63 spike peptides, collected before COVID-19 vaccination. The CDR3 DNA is TGTGCCAGCAGCCAAAGTCGGGCGGGGACTGAAGCTTTCTTT. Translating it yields CASSQSRAGTEAFF.